These 5 T cell receptor beta chains were sequenced from one sample in a study of regulatory T cells in long-lasting Graves disease. iRepertoire HTBI primers and Arm-PCR of CDR3 regions built TCR beta libraries. TCRdb itself ran the multiplex PCR reads through MiXCR, one entry per CDR3 protein. There are 320,000 or so distinct CDR3 sequences in the sample; about a sixth occur only once, and around 36% lies in the top ten. Time point given: newly diagnosed GD, antithyroid drugs for less than 3 months. RNA isolated from PBMCs was used to make the TCR library. Sequencing used peripheral blood mononuclear cells (PBMCs), obtained at new diagnosis, from a patient treated with antithyroid drugs. The receptor set was obtained from a female donor with Graves disease.

Ten or more counts support this clonotype. CDR3 sequence reads: CASSSRDSTRSYNEQFF. DNA for the CDR3: TGTGCCAGCAGCTCCAGGGACTCCACCCGCTCCTACAATGAGCAGTTCTTC. The V and J genes are TRBV7-2 and TRBJ2-1; maybe TRBD2 (6 bases). Germline CDR1 reads SGHTA; CDR2 reads FQGNSA. With 4 bases removed from V and 0 bases from J, the gap between germline ends came to 16 bases. The CDR3 has 17 amino acids.

This clonotype was observed at least ten times. The chain has TRBV30 and TRBJ2-2; unclear D gene. Trimming left V 3 bases short and J 0 bases short, with 8 bases between. CDR1 and CDR2 from the germline V gene are GTSNPN and SVGIG (reference sequence). The CDR3 has 14 residues. CDR3 residues: CAWRIQTNTGELFF. CDR3 nucleotide sequence: TGTGCCTGGAGAATCCAGACGAACACCGGGGAGCTGTTTTTT.

This clonotype has more than one count but fewer than ten. DNA of the CDR3: TGTGCCAGCAGTGAAAAGTCGGATGAGCAGTTCTTC. It specifies CASSEKSDEQFF. The chain recombines TRBV12-3 or TRBV12-4 with TRBJ2-1, with unresolved D. The germline V and J ends were trimmed by 5 bases and 8 bases, with 10 bases remaining between them. This CDR3 contains 12 residues.

Only a few counts were recorded for this clonotype. A much larger clone differs from this one at a single base, so this may be a read error. This chain joins TRBV20-1 and TRBJ2-7; D unresolved. Germline CDR1 is DFQATT and CDR2 is SNEGSKA (reference sequence). The CDR3 runs to 12 residues. The CDR3 sequence is CGARGEVDEQYF. The CDR3 DNA follows: TGCGGTGCTAGAGGCGAGGTCGACGAGCAGTACTTC.

The chain links TRBV30 to TRBJ2-2; no clear D gene. Trimming stripped 2 bases from V and 1 base from J, with 5 bases between. The CDR3 runs 13 residues. Germline CDR1 GTSNPN, CDR2 SVGIG (reference sequence). The CDR3 region has the DNA TGTGCCTGGAGTCCGATGAACACCGGGGAGCTGTTTTTT. It specifies CAWSPMNTGELFF.